The 5 T cell receptor beta chains listed next were all sequenced from one sample in a study of CD8+ T cells in alopecia areata. Extracted RNA was reverse transcribed into cDNA, the sequencing template. Using immunoSEQ multiplex PCR, the repertoire was profiled, and TCRdb retains in-frame clones only, with some absent. The sample consists of about 200,000 clones, less than 70% of them appearing once. Specified treatment: oral pan-JAK inhibitor, 5-10 mg twice daily. The sample consisted of CD4+ T cells sorted from blood, taken around week 47, from a patient treated with tofacitinib. All receptors derive from a human donor with alopecia areata.

This clone was seen only a few times. V usage is TRBV5-5 and J usage is TRBJ1-2; tentative D call: TRBD1 (5 bases). CDR3 length equals 13 residues. Per germline, CDR1 SGHKS and CDR2 YYEKEE (reference sequence). Between the trimmed V and J ends, which lost 0 bases and 7 bases, there was a span of 10 bases. CDR3 residues: CASSLVQGGGYTF. CDR3 nucleotides: TGTGCCAGCAGCTTGGTCCAGGGCGGTGGCTACACCTTC.

The J gene is TRBJ1-6, the V gene TRBV30; D unresolved. V lost 6 bases and J 7 bases, leaving 13 bases between the germline ends. The V gene's germline CDR1 is GTSNPN and CDR2 SVGIG (reference sequence). The CDR3 is 13 amino acids. In DNA, the CDR3 is TGTGCCTGCCTACCAATGGGAAATTCACCCCTCCACTTT. Its protein is CACLPMGNSPLHF.

This clone was observed once. The V and J genes are TRBV5-1 and TRBJ2-1, with D perhaps TRBD1 or TRBD2 (5 bases each). Per germline, CDR1 SGHRS and CDR2 YFSETQ. Trimming removed 5 bases from V and 3 bases from J, with 15 bases in between. This CDR3 has 15 residues. CDR3 in amino acids: CASRPGPRDYNEQFF. The DNA of the CDR3 is TGCGCCAGCAGACCGGGACCCAGAGACTACAATGAGCAGTTCTTC. Together with reference TRBV5-1 and TRBJ2-1, the CDR3 gives the full variable domain: KAGVTQTPRYLIKTRGQQVTLSCSPISGHRSVSWYQQTPGQGLQFLFEYFSETQRNKGNFPGRFSGRQFSNSRSEMNVSTLELGDSALYLCASRPGPRDYNEQFFGPGTRLTVL.

The genes are TRBV29-1 and TRBJ1-4; possibly TRBD1 for D (5 bases). CDR1 SQVTM and CDR2 ANQGSEA come from the germline V gene. With 7 bases removed from V and 2 bases from J, the gap between germline ends came to 11 bases. The length of the CDR3 is 13 residues. CDR3: CSGGWGTNEKLFF. DNA for the CDR3: TGCAGCGGAGGATGGGGGACTAATGAAAAACTGTTTTTT.

This clone has ten or more counts. The V gene is TRBV7-6, the J gene TRBJ2-5; 7 bases align to TRBD1. Germline trimming cut 5 bases from V and 4 bases from J; bases unmatched to any gene: 7. Germline CDR1 is SGHVS and CDR2 is FNYEAQ. The CDR3 has 14 amino acids. The CDR3 sequence is CASSPTGSGETQYF. Written as DNA, the CDR3 is TGTGCCAGCAGCCCGACAGGGTCTGGAGAGACCCAGTACTTC.